This T cell receptor (beta chain) was obtained from a study of T cells after yellow fever vaccination. Overall study findings and caveats: Abundant bulk-derived clonotypes could contaminate FACS-sorted repertoires.

Between the trimmed V and J ends, which lost 1 base and 8 bases, there was a span of 11 bases. This CDR3 contains 13 residues. From germline, CDR1 is SGHNT and CDR2 YENEEA. A universal primer site and UMIs were added as TCR cDNA was made by 5'RACE template switching. TCRdb reprocessed the 5' RACE reads with MiXCR, giving one entry per CDR3 protein. The data contain around 180,000 distinct CDR3 sequences, 6.2% of them seen just once; the ten biggest clones take up less than 3%. This clonotype was observed many times. The antigen is undetermined. V gene TRBV11-3 combines with J gene TRBJ1-2; a possible D gene is TRBD1 (5 bases). The sequence came from a man between 18 and 29 years old who received the YFV17D yellow fever vaccine. The input for sequencing was CD4+ T cells sorted from PBMCs, taken on the day of the first yellow fever vaccination. The CDR3 here is CASSLATGTGYTF. The CDR3, as DNA: TGTGCCAGCAGCTTAGCAACAGGAACGGGCTACACCTTC.